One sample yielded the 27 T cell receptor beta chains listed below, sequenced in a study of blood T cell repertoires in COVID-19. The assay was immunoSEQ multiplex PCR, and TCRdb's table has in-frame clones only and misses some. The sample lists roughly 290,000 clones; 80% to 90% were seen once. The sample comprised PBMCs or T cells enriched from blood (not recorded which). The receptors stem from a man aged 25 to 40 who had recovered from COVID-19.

This CDR3 is CASSPTLGEQFF. The CDR3 nucleotides read TGTGCCAGCTCCCCGACTTTGGGTGAGCAGTTCTTC. This chain joins TRBV18 and TRBJ2-1; D uncertain. The CDR3 contains 12 residues. Germline CDR1 and CDR2: KGHSH and LQKENI. Deletions cut 6 bases from V and 9 bases from J, with 12 bases between.

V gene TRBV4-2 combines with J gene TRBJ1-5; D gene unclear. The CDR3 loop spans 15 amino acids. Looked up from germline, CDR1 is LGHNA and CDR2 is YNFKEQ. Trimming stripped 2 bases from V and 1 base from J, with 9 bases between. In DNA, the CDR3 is TGTGCCAGCAGCCAATTGGAGGGCAGCAATCAGCCCCAGCATTTT. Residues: CASSQLEGSNQPQHF.

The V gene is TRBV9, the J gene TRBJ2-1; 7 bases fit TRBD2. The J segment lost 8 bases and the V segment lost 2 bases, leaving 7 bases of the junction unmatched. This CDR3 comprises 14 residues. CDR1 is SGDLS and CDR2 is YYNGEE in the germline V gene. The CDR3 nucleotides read TGTGCCAGCAGCGTCGCGCACCTAGCGGATGAGCAGTTCTTC. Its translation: CASSVAHLADEQFF.

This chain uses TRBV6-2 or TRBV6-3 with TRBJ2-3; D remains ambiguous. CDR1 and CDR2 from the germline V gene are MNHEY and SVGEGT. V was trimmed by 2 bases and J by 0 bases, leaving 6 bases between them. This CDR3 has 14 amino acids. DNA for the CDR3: TGTGCCAGCAGTTACCCCGGGAGCACAGATACGCAGTATTTT. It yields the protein CASSYPGSTDTQYF.

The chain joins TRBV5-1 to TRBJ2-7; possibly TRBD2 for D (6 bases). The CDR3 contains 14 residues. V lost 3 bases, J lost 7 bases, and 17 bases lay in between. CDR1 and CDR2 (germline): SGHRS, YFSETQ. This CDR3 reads CASSSTEGGIEQYF. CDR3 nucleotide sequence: TGCGCCAGCAGCTCGACGGAGGGTGGTATAGAGCAGTACTTC.

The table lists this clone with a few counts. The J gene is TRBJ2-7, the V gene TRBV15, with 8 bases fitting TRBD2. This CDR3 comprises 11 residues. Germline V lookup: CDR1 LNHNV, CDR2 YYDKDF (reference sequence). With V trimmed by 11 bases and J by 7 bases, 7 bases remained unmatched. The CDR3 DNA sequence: TGTGCCTCCTCTCGCGGGGGGGAGCAGTACTTC. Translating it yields CASSRGGEQYF.

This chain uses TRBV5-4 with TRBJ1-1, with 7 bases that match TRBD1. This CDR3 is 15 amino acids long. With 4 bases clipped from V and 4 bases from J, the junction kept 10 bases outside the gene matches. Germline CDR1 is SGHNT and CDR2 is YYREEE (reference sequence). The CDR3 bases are TGTGCCAGCAGCCCTGGACAGGTTCTCTCCACTGAAGCTTTCTTT. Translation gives CASSPGQVLSTEAFF.

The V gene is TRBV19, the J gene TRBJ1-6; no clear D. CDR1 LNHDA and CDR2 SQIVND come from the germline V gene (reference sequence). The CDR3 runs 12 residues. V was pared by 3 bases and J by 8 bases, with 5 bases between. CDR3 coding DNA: TGTGCCAGTAGTATTCCTGATTCACCCCTCCACTTT. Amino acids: CASSIPDSPLHF.

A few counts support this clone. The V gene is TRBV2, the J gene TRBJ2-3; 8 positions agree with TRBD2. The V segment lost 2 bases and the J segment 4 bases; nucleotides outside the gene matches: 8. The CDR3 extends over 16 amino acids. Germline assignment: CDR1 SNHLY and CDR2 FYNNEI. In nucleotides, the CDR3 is TGTGCCAGCAGTGAATGGCGCGGGGGGCGGGCAGATACGCAGTATTTT. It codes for CASSEWRGGRADTQYF.

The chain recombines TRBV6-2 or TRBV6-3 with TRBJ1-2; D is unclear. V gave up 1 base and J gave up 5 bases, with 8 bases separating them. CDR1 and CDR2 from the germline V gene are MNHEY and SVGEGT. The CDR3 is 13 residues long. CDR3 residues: CASSYFETYGYTF. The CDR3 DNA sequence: TGTGCCAGCAGTTACTTCGAAACTTATGGCTACACCTTC.

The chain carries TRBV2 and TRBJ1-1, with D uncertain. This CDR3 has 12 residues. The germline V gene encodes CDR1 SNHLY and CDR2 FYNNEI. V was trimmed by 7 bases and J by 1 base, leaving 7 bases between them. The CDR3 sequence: CASNIRNTEAFF. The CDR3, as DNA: TGTGCCAGCAATATTAGGAACACTGAAGCTTTCTTT.

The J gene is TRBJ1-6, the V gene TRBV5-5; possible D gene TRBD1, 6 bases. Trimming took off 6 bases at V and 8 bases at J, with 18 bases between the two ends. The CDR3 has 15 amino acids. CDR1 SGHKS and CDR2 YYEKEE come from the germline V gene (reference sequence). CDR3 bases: TGTGCCAGCATGGGAGCAGGGGCGCGATATTCACCCCTCCACTTT. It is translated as CASMGAGARYSPLHF.

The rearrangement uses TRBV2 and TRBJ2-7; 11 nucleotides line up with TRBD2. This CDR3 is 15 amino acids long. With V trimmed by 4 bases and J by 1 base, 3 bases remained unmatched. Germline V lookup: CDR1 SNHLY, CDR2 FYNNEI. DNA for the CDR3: TGTGCCAGCAGTGTGGCTAGCGGGGGGTCCTACGAGCAGTACTTC. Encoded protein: CASSVASGGSYEQYF.

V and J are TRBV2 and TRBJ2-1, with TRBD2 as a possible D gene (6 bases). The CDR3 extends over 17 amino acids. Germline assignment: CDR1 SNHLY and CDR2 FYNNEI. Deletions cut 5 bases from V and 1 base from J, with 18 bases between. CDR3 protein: CASSTNLRRGSYNEQFF. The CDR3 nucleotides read TGTGCCAGCAGTACAAATCTGCGGCGGGGTTCCTACAATGAGCAGTTCTTC.

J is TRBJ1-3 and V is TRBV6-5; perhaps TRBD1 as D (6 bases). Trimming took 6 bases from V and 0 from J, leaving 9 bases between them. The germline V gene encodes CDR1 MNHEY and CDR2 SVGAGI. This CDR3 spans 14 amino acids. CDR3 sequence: CASSKQGSGNTIYF. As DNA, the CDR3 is TGTGCCAGCAGCAAACAGGGCTCTGGAAACACCATATATTTT.

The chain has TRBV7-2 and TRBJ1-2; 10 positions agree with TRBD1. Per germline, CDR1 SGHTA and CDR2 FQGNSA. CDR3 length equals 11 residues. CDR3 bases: TGTACGGGGGACAGGGGTTATGGCTACACCTTC. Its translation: CTGDRGYGYTF. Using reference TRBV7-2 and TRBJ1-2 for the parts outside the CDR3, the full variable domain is GAGVSQSPSNKVTEKGKDVELRCDPISGHTALYWYRQSLGQGLEFLIYFQGNSAPDKSGLPSDRFSAERTGGSVSTLTIQRTQQEDSAVYLCTGDRGYGYTFGSGTRLTVV.

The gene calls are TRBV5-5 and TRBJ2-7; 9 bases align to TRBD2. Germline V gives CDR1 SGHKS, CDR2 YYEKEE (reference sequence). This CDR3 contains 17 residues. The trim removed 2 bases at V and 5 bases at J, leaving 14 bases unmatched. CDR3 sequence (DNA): TGTGCCAGCAGCTTTTTTGGTAGCGGGGGCCCTTTCGACGAGCAGTACTTC. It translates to CASSFFGSGGPFDEQYF.

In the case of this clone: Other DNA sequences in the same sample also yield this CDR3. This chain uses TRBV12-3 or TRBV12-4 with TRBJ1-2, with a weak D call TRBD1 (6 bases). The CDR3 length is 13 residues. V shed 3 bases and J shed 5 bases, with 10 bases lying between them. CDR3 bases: TGTGCCAGCAGTTTGGGGCAGGGGTATGGCTACACCTTC. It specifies CASSLGQGYGYTF.

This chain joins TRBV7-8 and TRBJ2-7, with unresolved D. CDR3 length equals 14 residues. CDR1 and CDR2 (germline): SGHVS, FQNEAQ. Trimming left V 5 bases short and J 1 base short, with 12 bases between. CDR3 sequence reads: CASSRRDTSYEQYF. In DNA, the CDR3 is TGTGCCAGCAGCCGAAGAGACACTTCCTACGAGCAGTACTTC.

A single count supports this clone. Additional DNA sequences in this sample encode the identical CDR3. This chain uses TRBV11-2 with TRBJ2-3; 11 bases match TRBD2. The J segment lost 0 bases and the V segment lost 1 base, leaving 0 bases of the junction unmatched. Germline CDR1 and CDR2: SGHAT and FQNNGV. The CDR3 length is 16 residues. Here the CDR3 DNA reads TGTGCCAGCAGCTTAGGACTAGCGGGAAGCACAGATACGCAGTATTTT. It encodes CASSLGLAGSTDTQYF.

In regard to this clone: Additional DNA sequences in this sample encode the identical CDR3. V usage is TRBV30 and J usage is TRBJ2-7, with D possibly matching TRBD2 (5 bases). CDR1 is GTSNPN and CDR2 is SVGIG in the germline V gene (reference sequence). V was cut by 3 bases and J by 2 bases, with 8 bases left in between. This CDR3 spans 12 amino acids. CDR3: CAWSGITYEQYF. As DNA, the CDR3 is TGTGCCTGGAGCGGGATCACCTACGAGCAGTACTTC.

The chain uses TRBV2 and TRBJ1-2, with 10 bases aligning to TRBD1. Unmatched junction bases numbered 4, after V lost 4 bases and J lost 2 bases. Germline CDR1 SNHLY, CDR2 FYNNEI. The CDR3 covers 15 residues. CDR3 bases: TGTGCCAGCAGTGCCTCGGGACAGGGGAACTATGGCTACACCTTC. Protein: CASSASGQGNYGYTF.

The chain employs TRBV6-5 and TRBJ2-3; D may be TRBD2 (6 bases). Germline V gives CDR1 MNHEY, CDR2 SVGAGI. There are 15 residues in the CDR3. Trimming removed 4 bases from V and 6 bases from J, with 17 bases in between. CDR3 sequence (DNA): TGTGCCAGCAGTTCTAGGGGTTTTGGGGGGGATACGCAGTATTTT. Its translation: CASSSRGFGGDTQYF.

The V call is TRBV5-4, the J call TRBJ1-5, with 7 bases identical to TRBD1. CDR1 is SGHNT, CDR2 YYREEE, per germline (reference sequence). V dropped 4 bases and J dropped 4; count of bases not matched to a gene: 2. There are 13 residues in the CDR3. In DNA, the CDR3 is TGTGCCAGCAGCGCGGGACAGAATCAGCCCCAGCATTTT. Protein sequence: CASSAGQNQPQHF.

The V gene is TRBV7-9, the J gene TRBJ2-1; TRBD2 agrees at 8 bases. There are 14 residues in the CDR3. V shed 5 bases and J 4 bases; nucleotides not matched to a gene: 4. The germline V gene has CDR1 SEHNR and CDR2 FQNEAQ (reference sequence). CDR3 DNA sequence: TGTGCCAGCAGCCCAGGACTAGCTTACAATGAGCAGTTCTTC. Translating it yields CASSPGLAYNEQFF.

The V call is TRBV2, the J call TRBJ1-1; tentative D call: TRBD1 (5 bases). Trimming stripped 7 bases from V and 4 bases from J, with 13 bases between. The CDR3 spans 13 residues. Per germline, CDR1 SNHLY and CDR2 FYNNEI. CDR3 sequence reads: CASTPPGGTEAFF. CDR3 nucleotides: TGTGCCAGCACCCCGCCCGGGGGCACTGAAGCTTTCTTT.

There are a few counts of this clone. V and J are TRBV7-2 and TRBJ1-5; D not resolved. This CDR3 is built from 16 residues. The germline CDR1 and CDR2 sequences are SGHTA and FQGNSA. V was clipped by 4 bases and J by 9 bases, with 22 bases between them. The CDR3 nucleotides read TGTGCCAGCAGCTCCACACCGGACGGGAGCCTTGGGCCCCAGCATTTT. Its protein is CASSSTPDGSLGPQHF.